A single sample is the source of the 29 T cell receptor beta chains below, sequenced in a study of cytotoxic CD8 clonotypes in ibrutinib-treated CLL. Using immunoSEQ multiplex PCR, the repertoire was profiled, and TCRdb retains in-frame clones only, with some absent. The table shows around 140,000 clones, with around 77% occurring only once. The material was PBMCs, obtained after 12 months of ibrutinib treatment. These receptors all stem from a human donor with chronic lymphocytic leukemia.

This chain uses TRBV27 with TRBJ2-5; 10 nucleotides line up with TRBD2. V shed 5 bases and J 1 base; nucleotides not matched to a gene: 10. Per germline, CDR1 MNHEY and CDR2 SMNVEV (reference sequence). This CDR3 contains 17 residues. As DNA, the CDR3 is TGTGCCAGCAGTAGCACTAGCGGGGATTATTCCCAAGAGACCCAGTACTTC. Its translation: CASSSTSGDYSQETQYF.

This rearrangement joins TRBV4-2 to TRBJ1-2; possible D gene TRBD1, 6 bases. Trimming removed 0 bases from V and 2 bases from J, with 10 bases in between. The CDR3 is 15 amino acids. Per the germline V gene, CDR1 is LGHNA and CDR2 is YNFKEQ. The DNA of the CDR3 is TGTGCCAGCAGCCAAGATTGGCAGGGGAACTATGGCTACACCTTC. The encoded protein is CASSQDWQGNYGYTF.

J is TRBJ2-2 and V is TRBV6-5; 9 bases map to TRBD1. The CDR3 is 15 residues long. Per germline, CDR1 MNHEY and CDR2 SVGAGI. V was clipped by 8 bases and J by 3 bases; unmatched bases: 7. CDR3 residues: CASRYRGLDTGELFF. The CDR3 DNA is TGTGCCAGCCGGTACAGGGGGCTTGACACCGGGGAGCTGTTTTTT.

J is TRBJ1-1 and V is TRBV7-2; D remains ambiguous. Germline V gene sequence: CDR1 SGHTA, CDR2 FQGNSA. The CDR3 covers 16 residues. V was pared by 1 base and J by 0 bases, with 12 bases between. The CDR3, as DNA: TGTGCCAGCAGCTTAGGGCCTTCGAGGGTGAACACTGAAGCTTTCTTT. It yields the protein CASSLGPSRVNTEAFF.

This clone was observed once. This rearrangement joins TRBV5-6 to TRBJ1-2; a possible D gene is TRBD1 (5 bases). CDR1 SGHDT and CDR2 YYEEEE come from the germline V gene. The CDR3 extends over 14 amino acids. The germline V and J ends were trimmed by 4 bases and 7 bases, with 17 bases remaining between them. The CDR3 DNA reads as TGTGCCAGCAGCCCGTCCGGGACCGGGGCTGGCTACACCTTC. Its translation: CASSPSGTGAGYTF.

V gene TRBV25-1 combines with J gene TRBJ1-2; D not certain. V gave up 3 bases and J gave up 4 bases, with 6 bases separating them. Germline V CDR1 and CDR2: MGHDK, SYGVNS. This CDR3 region has 12 residues. For the CDR3, the DNA is TGTGCCAGCAGTGACAGGACCTATGGCTACACCTTC. Translating gives CASSDRTYGYTF.

V gene TRBV6-1 combines with J gene TRBJ2-7; 10 bases align to TRBD1. V lost 4 bases and J lost 5; bases outside the gene matches: 8. The CDR3 loop spans 15 amino acids. In germline, CDR1 is MNHNS, CDR2 SASEGT. CDR3 in DNA: TGTGCCAGCAGTGCCGGGACAGGGGTGTTTGACGAGCAGTACTTC. This translates into CASSAGTGVFDEQYF.

J is TRBJ2-3 and V is TRBV18; D remains ambiguous. V was cut by 3 bases and J by 0 bases, with 10 bases left in between. The CDR3 length is 15 residues. The germline CDR1 and CDR2 sequences are KGHSH and LQKENI. The CDR3 loop is CASSPTAASTDTQYF. The CDR3 coding sequence is TGTGCCAGCTCACCCACGGCTGCTAGCACAGATACGCAGTATTTT.

The CDR3 loop is CASSHGAGFYEQYF. In nucleotides, the CDR3 is TGTGCCAGCAGCCACGGCGCGGGGTTCTACGAGCAGTACTTC. The V call is TRBV4-2, the J call TRBJ2-7; D possibly corresponds to TRBD2 (6 bases). The length of the CDR3 is 14 residues. V was cut by 3 bases and J by 3 bases, with 12 bases left in between. CDR1 and CDR2 from the germline V gene are LGHNA and YNFKEQ.

The chain couples TRBV7-9 to TRBJ2-2; weak D call: TRBD2 (5 bases). The V gene's germline CDR1 is SEHNR and CDR2 FQNEAQ (reference sequence). The CDR3 has 15 residues. Trimming took off 5 bases at V and 5 bases at J, with 15 bases between the two ends. DNA for the CDR3: TGTGCCAGCAGCGCGAGGACCGAGGGTACCGGGGAGCTGTTTTTT. Translation gives CASSARTEGTGELFF.

The chain's CDR3 is CASSKGTSVHEQYF. In DNA form, the CDR3 reads TGTGCCAGCAGCAAGGGGACTAGTGTCCACGAGCAGTACTTC. V is TRBV5-6 and J is TRBJ2-7; 8 nucleotides line up with TRBD2. The V gene's germline CDR1 is SGHDT and CDR2 YYEEEE. J was trimmed by 5 bases and V by 4 bases; bases with no gene match: 8. The CDR3 totals 14 residues.

This clone turned up a few times. This chain uses TRBV27 with TRBJ2-1, with D uncertain. The germline gives CDR1 MNHEY, CDR2 SMNVEV (reference sequence). The CDR3 loop spans 14 amino acids. The V end lost 3 bases, the J end lost 1 base, and 7 bases lay between the germline ends. The CDR3 here is CASSFGASYNEQFF. The CDR3 DNA reads TGTGCCAGCAGTTTTGGCGCTTCCTACAATGAGCAGTTCTTC.

The gene calls are TRBV18 and TRBJ1-3, with a weak D call TRBD1 (5 bases). Germline V CDR1 and CDR2: KGHSH, LQKENI. Trimming shortened V by 4 bases and J by 8 bases, and 9 bases separated the two germline ends. The CDR3 totals 12 residues. CDR3 amino acids: CASSLQTDTIYF. DNA for the CDR3: TGTGCCAGCTCACTACAGACAGACACCATATATTTT.

This chain links TRBV7-9 with TRBJ2-2; maybe TRBD2 (5 bases). Trimming shortened V by 3 bases and J by 6 bases, and 11 bases separated the two germline ends. The CDR3 has 14 amino acids. In germline, CDR1 is SEHNR, CDR2 FQNEAQ (reference sequence). CDR3 residues: CASSLSGISGELFF. The CDR3 coding sequence is TGTGCCAGCAGCTTGTCCGGGATATCCGGGGAGCTGTTTTTT.

CDR3 residues: CASSPPPGGPPGKGVGETQYF. CDR3 DNA sequence: TGTGCCAGCTCACCCCCTCCGGGAGGACCCCCTGGTAAGGGGGTGGGAGAGACCCAGTACTTC. V is TRBV18 and J is TRBJ2-5, with D perhaps TRBD2 (7 bases). Germline CDR1 and CDR2: KGHSH and LQKENI. With 3 bases removed from V and 4 bases from J, the gap between germline ends came to 33 bases. The CDR3 sequence is 21 residues long.

This chain links TRBV4-1 with TRBJ2-7; 7 bases line up with TRBD1. The V and J ends lost 2 bases and 13 bases, in that order; junction bases with no gene match: 14. The CDR3 consists of 14 residues. Germline CDR1 reads MGHRA; CDR2 reads YSYEKL. In DNA form, the CDR3 reads TGCGCCAGCAGCCAACGAACAGGGGACCCTCTCGTATACTTC. Protein sequence: CASSQRTGDPLVYF.

This chain links TRBV2 with TRBJ2-2; D unresolved. The CDR3 runs to 14 residues. Germline lookup yields CDR1 SNHLY and CDR2 FYNNEI. The V end lost 2 bases, the J end lost 1 base, and 5 bases lay between the germline ends. CDR3 in DNA: TGTGCCAGCAGTGAATATAAGAACACCGGGGAGCTGTTTTTT. As protein: CASSEYKNTGELFF.

This clone was picked up a small number of times. This sequence joins TRBV28 and TRBJ1-2; D gene ambiguous. CDR1 is MDHEN, CDR2 SYDVKM, per germline. Trimming pared 10 bases from V and 6 bases from J, leaving 18 bases between. The CDR3 has 13 amino acids. The CDR3 region is CAILTQTVDGYTF. The CDR3 nucleotides are TGTGCCATCCTAACTCAGACGGTGGATGGCTACACCTTC.

This rearrangement joins TRBV7-9 to TRBJ1-2, with TRBD1 identical over 11 bases. The CDR3 length is 15 residues. In germline, CDR1 is SEHNR, CDR2 FQNEAQ (reference sequence). The ends lost 5 bases at V and 9 bases at J; junction bases unmatched: 11. CDR3 coding DNA: TGTGCCAGCAGCCAGGACAGGGGGCCTGCGGGGAGCTACACCTTC. It codes for CASSQDRGPAGSYTF.

The rearrangement links TRBV6-6 to TRBJ1-1; D may be TRBD1 (6 bases). Germline CDR1 is MNHNY and CDR2 is SVGAGI (reference sequence). Between the trimmed V and J ends, which lost 2 bases and 1 base, there was a span of 11 bases. The length of the CDR3 is 15 residues. DNA for the CDR3: TGTGCCAGCAGTTACGGTAGAGGGGGGAACACTGAAGCTTTCTTT. Protein sequence: CASSYGRGGNTEAFF.

The J gene is TRBJ2-7, the V gene TRBV4-1; D perhaps matches TRBD1 (6 bases). This CDR3 comprises 15 residues. Germline V gives CDR1 MGHRA, CDR2 YSYEKL. V was pared by 0 bases and J by 5 bases, with 14 bases between. The CDR3: CASSQDPQGLDEQYF. The CDR3 bases are TGCGCCAGCAGCCAAGATCCACAGGGTCTTGACGAGCAGTACTTC.

This rearrangement joins TRBV7-8 to TRBJ2-7; perhaps TRBD1 as D (6 bases). Germline values: CDR1 SGHVS, CDR2 FQNEAQ. The V end lost 1 base, the J end lost 1 base, and 11 bases lay between the germline ends. The CDR3 consists of 15 residues. The CDR3 DNA sequence: TGTGCCAGCAGCTTAGAAGGGGGATGGTCCTACGAGCAGTACTTC. Its translation is CASSLEGGWSYEQYF. The full variable domain, with the rest looked up from reference TRBV7-8 and TRBJ2-7, is GAGVSQSPRYKVAKRGQDVALRCDPISGHVSLFWYQQALGQGPEFLTYFQNEAQLDKSGLPSDRFFAERPEGSVSTLKIQRTQQEDSAVYLCASSLEGGWSYEQYFGPGTRLTVT.

This clone came up a few times. The chain is built from TRBV5-6 and TRBJ1-4, with D perhaps matching TRBD1 (6 bases). This CDR3 region has 17 residues. Germline CDR1 is SGHDT and CDR2 is YYEEEE. V was trimmed by 4 bases and J by 0 bases, leaving 16 bases between them. In DNA, the CDR3 is TGTGCCAGCAGCCCTTCGGGCAGGGGCGCAACTAATGAAAAACTGTTTTTT. Translating gives CASSPSGRGATNEKLFF.

V and J are TRBV14 and TRBJ1-2; no clear D. The CDR3 covers 16 residues. In germline, CDR1 is SGHDN, CDR2 FVKESK. V was cut by 3 bases and J by 2 bases, with 16 bases left in between. CDR3 sequence (DNA): TGTGCCAGCAGCCAGGCCAACAGAGGTGAGAACTATGGCTACACCTTC. This codes for CASSQANRGENYGYTF.

This clone occurred once. The rearrangement links TRBV7-3 to TRBJ2-1; 11 positions match TRBD2. CDR3 length: 15 residues. CDR1 SGHTA and CDR2 FQGTGA come from the germline V gene. The V gene end was trimmed by 5 bases and the J gene end by 6 bases; junction bases not matched to a gene: 6. The CDR3 spells CASSPNLAGGNEQFF. Here the CDR3 DNA reads TGTGCCAGCAGCCCTAATCTAGCGGGAGGCAATGAGCAGTTCTTC.

The rearrangement links TRBV7-2 to TRBJ2-1; TRBD2 matches 12 bases. The germline gives CDR1 SGHTA, CDR2 FQGNSA. V dropped 1 base and J dropped 9; count of bases not matched to a gene: 13. This CDR3 comprises 18 residues. In DNA form, the CDR3 reads TGTGCCAGCAGCTTAGAGTTGGTGGGGCTAGCGGGAGGGGGTGAGCAGTTCTTC. Translating it yields CASSLELVGLAGGGEQFF.

This clone appeared a few times. This chain uses TRBV28 with TRBJ2-3; 14 bases are shared with TRBD2. The CDR3 extends over 15 amino acids. Germline V lookup: CDR1 MDHEN, CDR2 SYDVKM. After removal of 6 bases from V and 6 bases from J, the junction contained 5 bases not matched to a gene. CDR3 coding DNA: TGTGCCAGCAGCCGGGGACTAGCGGGAGTGGATACGCAGTATTTT. The encoded protein is CASSRGLAGVDTQYF.

The chain combines TRBV19 with TRBJ1-3; D is unclear. V lost 4 bases and J 7 bases, leaving 14 bases between the germline ends. Germline V gene data show CDR1 as LNHDA and CDR2 as SQIVND (reference sequence). The CDR3 contains 14 residues. The CDR3 here is CASSRGNLENTIYF. The CDR3 DNA follows: TGTGCCAGTAGTAGAGGTAACCTGGAGAACACCATATATTTT.

The J gene is TRBJ1-2, the V gene TRBV5-6; 8 nucleotides align to TRBD1. Germline-derived CDR1 and CDR2 are SGHDT and YYEEEE. V gave up 6 bases and J gave up 4 bases; unmatched junction bases: 11. The CDR3 covers 15 residues. In DNA, the CDR3 is TGTGCCAGCACCCCTGGTGACAGGGGCAGCTATGGCTACACCTTC. This sequence encodes CASTPGDRGSYGYTF.